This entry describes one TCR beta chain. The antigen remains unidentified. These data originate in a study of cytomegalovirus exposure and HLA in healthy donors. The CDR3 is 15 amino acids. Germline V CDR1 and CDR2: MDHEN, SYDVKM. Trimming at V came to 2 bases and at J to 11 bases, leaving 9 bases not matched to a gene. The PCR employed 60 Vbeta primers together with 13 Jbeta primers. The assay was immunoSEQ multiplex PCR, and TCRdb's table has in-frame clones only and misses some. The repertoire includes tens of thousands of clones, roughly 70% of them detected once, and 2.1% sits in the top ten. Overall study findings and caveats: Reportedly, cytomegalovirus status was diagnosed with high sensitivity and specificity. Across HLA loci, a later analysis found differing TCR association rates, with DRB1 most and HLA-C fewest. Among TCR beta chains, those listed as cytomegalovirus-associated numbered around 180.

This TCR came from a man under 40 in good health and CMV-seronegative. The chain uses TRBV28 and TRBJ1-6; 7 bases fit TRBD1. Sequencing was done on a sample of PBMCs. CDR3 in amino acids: CASSLDRGQKAPLHF. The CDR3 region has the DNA TGTGCCAGCAGTTTAGATAGGGGGCAGAAGGCACCCCTCCACTTT. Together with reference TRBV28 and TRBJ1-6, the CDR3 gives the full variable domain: DVKVTQSSRYLVKRTGEKVFLECVQDMDHENMFWYRQDPGLGLRLIYFSYDVKMKEKGDIPEGYSVSREKKERFSLILESASTNQTSMYLCASSLDRGQKAPLHFGNGTRLTVT.